These 8 T cell receptor beta chains were sequenced from one sample in a study of blood T cell repertoires in COVID-19. This table comes from immunoSEQ multiplex PCR, and its TCRdb copy is limited to in-frame clones, with some not included. The data contain 150,000 to 200,000 clones, 79% of them singletons. Sequencing input: peripheral blood. These receptor sequences come from a woman between 55 and 75 years old with COVID-19, enrolled during active disease.

This chain links TRBV15 with TRBJ2-3; 7 bases map to TRBD2. The junction had 1 base not matched to a gene; V was cut back by 0 bases and J by 4 bases. This CDR3 comprises 14 residues. Germline V lookup: CDR1 LNHNV, CDR2 YYDKDF (reference sequence). In DNA, the CDR3 is TGTGCCACCAGCAGAGAGGGGGGGTCAGATACGCAGTATTTT. Amino acid sequence: CATSREGGSDTQYF.

The rearrangement joins TRBV9 to TRBJ1-2; the D is unclear. Germline values: CDR1 SGDLS, CDR2 YYNGEE. CDR3 length: 14 amino acids. The V end was cut by 0 bases, the J end by 2 bases, with 8 bases between. The CDR3: CASSVGGRNYGYTF. The CDR3 DNA sequence: TGTGCCAGCAGCGTAGGCGGCAGAAACTATGGCTACACCTTC.

This clone was picked up a small number of times. The CDR3 DNA sequence: TGTGCCAGCAGTCCACCTAGGGCCCCGAGGGCTGAAGCTTTCTTT. As protein: CASSPPRAPRAEAFF. The chain joins TRBV6-5 to TRBJ1-1; no clear D gene. The CDR3 loop spans 15 amino acids. The V gene's germline CDR1 is MNHEY and CDR2 SVGAGI. V lost 5 bases and J lost 6, with 19 bases in between.

The chain combines TRBV7-2 with TRBJ2-5; D possibly corresponds to TRBD2 (6 bases). This CDR3 spans 14 amino acids. V lost 5 bases, J lost 8 bases, and 18 bases lay in between. Germline CDR1 reads SGHTA; CDR2 reads FQGNSA. CDR3 nucleotide sequence: TGTGCCAGCAGCGAGGGACTGGCAAGTGGCACCCAGTACTTC. Translating it yields CASSEGLASGTQYF.

The V and J genes are TRBV27 and TRBJ1-5, with 9 positions matching TRBD1. V shed 4 bases, J shed 0 bases, and the junction held 10 bases outside the gene matches. The CDR3 loop spans 18 amino acids. The germline CDR1 and CDR2 sequences are MNHEY and SMNVEV (reference sequence). The CDR3 nucleotides read TGTGCCAGCAGTTCCCGACAGGGGGGATCTTATAGCAATCAGCCCCAGCATTTT. Encoded protein: CASSSRQGGSYSNQPQHF.

This clone was seen only a few times. The chain links TRBV28 to TRBJ2-3, with 11 positions matching TRBD2. The length of the CDR3 is 17 residues. Germline lookup yields CDR1 MDHEN and CDR2 SYDVKM. Trimming removed 7 bases from V and 3 bases from J; junction bases left unmatched: 12. CDR3 sequence: CASTVSLAGGLTDTQYF. As DNA, the CDR3 is TGTGCCAGCACCGTTTCGCTAGCGGGAGGTTTGACAGATACGCAGTATTTT.

The chain combines TRBV24-1 with TRBJ1-1, with a tentative D call TRBD1 (5 bases). V was cut by 1 base and J by 3 bases, with 20 bases left in between. In germline, CDR1 is KGHDR, CDR2 SFDVKD. The CDR3 spans 18 residues. The CDR3: CATSDFWPQIGGDTEAFF. As DNA, the CDR3 is TGTGCCACCAGTGATTTTTGGCCCCAGATCGGGGGGGACACTGAAGCTTTCTTT.

The chain recombines TRBV4-2 with TRBJ2-2, with 7 nucleotides matching TRBD1. This CDR3 has 18 residues. Germline V CDR1 and CDR2: LGHNA, YNFKEQ. V lost 6 bases to trimming and J lost 3 bases; unmatched junction nucleotides: 16. CDR3 loop: CASRKPIQGPRDTGELFF. DNA for the CDR3: TGTGCCAGCAGAAAACCTATACAGGGGCCAAGGGACACCGGGGAGCTGTTTTTT.